This T cell receptor (beta chain) was found in a study of a mutant IDH1 vaccine in newly diagnosed glioma. Method: immunoSEQ multiplex PCR; TCRdb's copy keeps in-frame clones and lacks some. The sample has around 50,000 clones; roughly 80% are singletons. This CDR3 has 14 residues. Germline loops: CDR1 SGHRS, CDR2 YFSETQ. J gave up 10 bases and V 4 bases, and 7 bases lay outside the gene matches. Concerning this clone itself: Its target is not known.

Regarding time point: week 35, safety follow-up. Every vaccine dose comprised 300 ug of mutant IDH1 20-mer peptide plus topical imiquimod. The J gene is TRBJ1-6, the V gene TRBV5-1, with 8 bases lining up with TRBD1. This receptor was taken from a middle-aged man with glioma. Sequences were derived from PBMCs, sampled from a glioma patient whose treatment included an IDH1 peptide vaccine. The CDR3 is CASSDRTGNSPLHF. The DNA of the CDR3 is TGCGCCAGCAGCGATCGGACAGGGAACTCACCCCTCCACTTT.